This is a list of T cell receptor beta chains from one sample in a study of regulatory T cells in long-lasting Graves disease. TCRdb re-derived calls from the multiplex PCR reads in MiXCR, one entry per CDR3 protein. This sample carries hundreds of thousands of distinct CDR3 sequences, around 16% of them seen once, and the ten largest clones take 20% to 30%. These same records also appear under a second study, on T cells in Graves' hyperthyroidism and ophthalmopathy.

The sequences come from peripheral blood mononuclear cells (PBMCs), collected at new diagnosis, from a patient treated with antithyroid drugs. Receptor source: a woman aged 35-60 years with Graves disease. Both conserved end residues are part of each CDR3. D genes are given only for firm matches. For some rows the clone size is stated as once, few or many, or as a class when expanded; others skip it.

TRBD2,.,TRBV20-1,TRBJ2-2,CSASGWRGENTGELFF,TGCAGTGCCAGCGGGTGGCGGGGGGAGAACACCGGGGAGCTGTTTTTT
.,few,TRBV12-3/TRBV12-4,TRBJ2-2,CASSFEGFANTGELFF,TGTGCCAGCAGTTTCGAAGGCTTCGCGAACACCGGGGAGCTGTTTTTT
.,.,TRBV19,TRBJ2-7,CASSIGGFYEQYF,TGTGCCAGTAGTATCGGGGGATTTTACGAGCAGTACTTC
.,few,TRBV3-1,TRBJ1-2,CASSQDLGLYGYTF,TGTGCCAGCAGCCAAGATTTGGGTCTCTATGGCTACACCTTC
TRBD2,many,TRBV6-1,TRBJ2-1,CATNPGLSGNEQFF,TGTGCCACTAATCCGGGACTATCGGGCAATGAGCAGTTCTTC
TRBD2,few,TRBV9,TRBJ2-3,CASSVAGDPTDTQYF,TGTGCCAGCAGTGTAGCGGGGGACCCCACAGATACGCAGTATTTT
TRBD2,.,TRBV4-1,TRBJ2-1,CASSQDFGGGVDEQFF,TGCGCCAGCAGCCAAGATTTCGGCGGGGGGGTCGATGAGCAGTTCTTC
.,.,TRBV19,TRBJ1-1,CASSLFSLGEAFF,TGTGCCAGTAGCCTCTTCTCCTTGGGTGAAGCTTTCTTT
.,.,TRBV5-1,TRBJ2-7,CASSLTQGYSYEQYF,TGCGCCAGCAGCCTCACACAGGGCTACTCCTACGAGCAGTACTTC
.,.,TRBV29-1,TRBJ1-2,CSVDGVEGYTF,TGCAGCGTTGACGGGGTAGAAGGCTACACCTTC
TRBD2,.,TRBV4-1,TRBJ2-1,CASSQGAGTSSYNEQFF,TGCGCCAGCAGCCAAGGGGCCGGGACTAGCTCCTACAATGAGCAGTTCTTC
TRBD1,few,TRBV10-3,TRBJ1-3,CAISEGDRADGNTIYF,TGTGCCATTAGTGAGGGGGACAGGGCGGACGGAAACACCATATATTTT
.,many,TRBV3-1,TRBJ1-6,CASSLFPEGGSHNSPLHF,TGTGCCAGCAGCCTTTTTCCCGAGGGCGGCTCTCACAATTCACCCCTCCACTTT
.,many,TRBV11-1,TRBJ1-2,CASSPGEAAGYTF,TGTGCCAGCAGCCCAGGGGAAGCGGCTGGCTACACCTTC
.,.,TRBV12-3/TRBV12-4,TRBJ2-4,CASSLNRDVAKNIQYF,TGTGCCAGCAGCTTAAACAGGGATGTAGCCAAAAACATTCAGTACTTC
.,.,TRBV6-4,TRBJ1-3,CAKYRRGSGNTIYF,TGTGCCAAGTATAGAAGGGGGTCTGGAAACACCATATATTTT
.,many,TRBV6-1,TRBJ1-5,CASKKEGVGQPQHF,TGTGCCAGCAAAAAAGAAGGGGTGGGACAGCCCCAGCATTTT
.,many,TRBV3-1,TRBJ2-5,CASSQDSDRLETQYF,TGTGCCAGCAGCCAAGATTCGGACAGACTGGAGACCCAGTACTTC
.,many,TRBV28,TRBJ1-5,CASSQGSFVDNQPQHF,TGTGCCAGCAGCCAAGGAAGTTTCGTAGACAATCAGCCCCAGCATTTT
.,many,TRBV30,TRBJ1-2,CAWGGNYGYTF,TGTGCCTGGGGAGGTAACTATGGCTACACCTTC
TRBD2,many,TRBV11-2,TRBJ2-1,CASNLAGGEQFF,TGTGCCAGCAACCTAGCGGGGGGTGAGCAGTTCTTC
.,many,TRBV3-1,TRBJ2-3,CASSQASWGDTQYF,TGTGCCAGCAGCCAAGCTAGCTGGGGAGATACGCAGTATTTT
TRBD2,many,TRBV4-1,TRBJ2-1,CASSQVAGSYNEQFF,TGCGCCAGCAGCCAAGTAGCGGGGTCTTACAATGAGCAGTTCTTC
TRBD1,.,TRBV6-1,TRBJ2-1,CASSAPGQGFDNEQFF,TGTGCCAGCAGTGCCCCCGGACAGGGCTTCGACAATGAGCAGTTCTTC
.,.,TRBV7-9,TRBJ2-1,CASSLQEAAGNEQFF,TGTGCCAGCAGCTTGCAGGAGGCCGCGGGGAATGAGCAGTTCTTC
.,many,TRBV2,TRBJ1-1,CASSEQPPGNTEAFF,TGTGCCAGCAGTGAACAGCCCCCTGGGAACACTGAAGCTTTCTTT
TRBD1,.,TRBV5-1,TRBJ1-6,CASSLEVLDRPLNSPLHF,TGCGCCAGCAGCTTGGAGGTATTGGACAGGCCGCTCAATTCACCCCTCCACTTT
.,many,TRBV12-3/TRBV12-4,TRBJ1-1,CASSQFHPSRNTEAFF,TGTGCCAGCAGCCAATTTCATCCCTCGAGGAACACTGAAGCTTTCTTT
.,many,TRBV7-9,TRBJ1-1,CASSPTAGVNTEAFF,TGTGCCAGCAGCCCAACGGCCGGTGTGAACACTGAAGCTTTCTTT
.,.,TRBV9,TRBJ2-1,CASSGANEQFF,TGTGCCAGCAGCGGGGCCAATGAGCAGTTCTTC
.,many,TRBV7-3,TRBJ2-1,CASSGDGNNEQFF,TGTGCCAGCAGCGGGGACGGGAACAATGAGCAGTTCTTC
.,many,TRBV2,TRBJ1-4,CASSDVGAWEKLFF,TGTGCCAGCAGTGACGTTGGGGCGTGGGAAAAACTGTTTTTT
TRBD1,.,TRBV6-2/TRBV6-3,TRBJ2-7,CASRGQGASYEQYF,TGTGCCAGCAGGGGACAGGGGGCTTCCTACGAGCAGTACTTC